This T cell receptor (beta chain) comes out of a study of blood T cell repertoires in COVID-19. Study in general: Samples came from the United States, Italy and Spain, spanning acute and convalescent COVID-19.

CDR1 is LNHDA and CDR2 is SQIVND in the germline V gene (reference sequence). The CDR3 extends over 16 amino acids. V dropped 9 bases and J dropped 0; count of bases not matched to a gene: 9. Measured with immunoSEQ multiplex PCR; TCRdb has only the in-frame clones, and not every one. This table has approximately 170,000 clones, just under 85% appearing once. This TCR was recovered from a woman of 80 years or more with COVID-19, enrolled during active disease. The sample was peripheral blood. This chain links TRBV19 with TRBJ1-5; 9 bases fit TRBD1. The CDR3 DNA reads TGTGCCAGCCGAAGGGACAGGGCTTTTAGCAATCAGCCCCAGCATTTT. It yields the protein CASRRDRAFSNQPQHF.